These 22 T cell receptor beta chains came from one sample sequenced in a study of cytomegalovirus exposure and HLA in healthy donors. Primers: 60 Vbeta forward and 13 Jbeta reverse. TCRdb's table, derived via immunoSEQ multiplex PCR, lists solely in-frame clones and lacks some. Here the sample table reports 70,000 or so clones. Sequencing used PBMCs. These receptors were taken from a female donor in good health and CMV-seropositive.

The rearrangement links TRBV28 to TRBJ2-7; 11 nucleotides match TRBD2. The CDR3 sequence is 14 residues long. The germline gives CDR1 MDHEN, CDR2 SYDVKM. Losses at the gene ends were 6 bases for V and 3 bases for J; bases not matched to a gene: 4. The CDR3 loop reads CASSLAGGVYEQYF. CDR3 nucleotides: TGTGCCAGCAGCTTAGCGGGAGGGGTCTACGAGCAGTACTTC.

The chain couples TRBV20-1 to TRBJ2-1; no definite D call. The CDR3 has 10 amino acids. Trimming shortened V by 7 bases and J by 7 bases, and 8 bases separated the two germline ends. Germline CDR1 is DFQATT and CDR2 is SNEGSKA (reference sequence). This chain's CDR3 is CSELRNEQFF. The CDR3 DNA follows: TGCAGTGAGTTGCGGAATGAGCAGTTCTTC.

The genes are TRBV6-5 and TRBJ1-2; D is unresolved. Germline CDR1 is MNHEY and CDR2 is SVGAGI. V lost 6 bases and J 10 bases, leaving 12 bases between the germline ends. This CDR3 is built from 11 residues. CDR3 sequence: CASSRGFDYTF. The CDR3 nucleotides read TGTGCCAGCAGCCGAGGGTTCGACTACACCTTC.

The CDR3 coding sequence is TGTGCCAGCAGTGAAATACCCCCGGGGGGGGCAGCTGGAAACACCATATATTTT. Translated, it gives CASSEIPPGGAAGNTIYF. This chain connects TRBV6-1 to TRBJ1-3, with D possibly matching TRBD1 (6 bases). The germline CDR1 and CDR2 sequences are MNHNS and SASEGT. V lost 2 bases, J lost 2 bases, and 19 bases lay in between. The CDR3 contains 18 residues.

The gene calls are TRBV23-1 and TRBJ1-5; TRBD1 aligns across 8 bases. TRBV23-1 is labeled an ORF, and its function is uncertain. J gave up 0 bases and V 3 bases, and 10 bases lay outside the gene matches. This CDR3 has 18 residues. Written as DNA, the CDR3 is TGCGCCAGCAGTCACACGGACAGGGTGCGATATAGCAATCAGCCCCAGCATTTT. This sequence encodes CASSHTDRVRYSNQPQHF.

This rearrangement joins TRBV6-1 to TRBJ2-7; a possible D gene is TRBD1 (5 bases). Germline V gene lookup returns CDR1 MNHNS and CDR2 SASEGT. V lost 0 bases and J 0 bases, leaving 18 bases between the germline ends. The CDR3 contains 18 residues. The CDR3 coding sequence is TGTGCCAGCAGTGAAGCAAGCCCCATGACAGCCTACTCCTACGAGCAGTACTTC. Protein: CASSEASPMTAYSYEQYF.

V gene TRBV29-1 combines with J gene TRBJ2-7; 10 nucleotides agree with TRBD1. After removal of 1 base from V and 6 bases from J, the junction contained 3 bases not matched to a gene. CDR1 is SQVTM, CDR2 ANQGSEA, per germline. The CDR3 contains 13 residues. The CDR3 DNA follows: TGCAGCGTTGAAGCCGGGACAGGGGTCGAGCAGTACTTC. Translation: CSVEAGTGVEQYF.

This chain uses TRBV7-9 with TRBJ2-1; 9 bases fit TRBD2. The CDR3 consists of 16 residues. V lost 5 bases to trimming and J lost 3 bases; unmatched junction nucleotides: 8. The V gene's germline CDR1 is SEHNR and CDR2 FQNEAQ (reference sequence). CDR3 amino acids: CASSVIAGAHYNEQFF. CDR3 coding DNA: TGTGCCAGCAGCGTTATAGCGGGGGCCCACTACAATGAGCAGTTCTTC.

This rearrangement joins TRBV29-1 to TRBJ2-1; 10 bases are shared with TRBD2. CDR3 length equals 15 residues. J gave up 6 bases and V 4 bases, and 9 bases lay outside the gene matches. Per the germline V gene, CDR1 is SQVTM and CDR2 is ANQGSEA. The CDR3 DNA reads TGCAGCGTTGTATATAGCGGGAGGAGTCTCAATGAGCAGTTCTTC. Its translation: CSVVYSGRSLNEQFF.

Here the CDR3 DNA reads TGTGCCAGCAGGGGACTAGGCGGGGAGACCCAGTACTTC. As protein: CASRGLGGETQYF. The chain recombines TRBV6-1 with TRBJ2-5, with TRBD2 matching over 8 bases. The CDR3 is made up of 13 amino acids. Germline V gives CDR1 MNHNS, CDR2 SASEGT. The junction had 5 bases not matched to a gene; V was cut back by 6 bases and J by 5 bases.

The V gene is TRBV4-3, the J gene TRBJ2-3, with TRBD2 matching 7 bases. The ends lost 0 bases at V and 2 bases at J; junction bases unmatched: 2. The CDR3 is 15 residues long. Germline V gene lookup returns CDR1 LGHNA and CDR2 YSLEER. In DNA form, the CDR3 reads TGCGCCAGCAGCCAAGAGAGCGGGGACACAGATACGCAGTATTTT. Encoded protein: CASSQESGDTDTQYF.

The rearrangement uses TRBV7-2 and TRBJ2-5; D perhaps matches TRBD1 (5 bases). The CDR3 is 12 amino acids. V lost 3 bases and J 7 bases, leaving 9 bases between the germline ends. Germline V gene lookup returns CDR1 SGHTA and CDR2 FQGNSA. The CDR3 region has the DNA TGTGCCAGCAGCTTTGACCAGGGGACCCAGTACTTC. It yields the protein CASSFDQGTQYF.

CDR3 residues: CATRSTGGAYEQYF. The CDR3 bases are TGTGCCACCAGATCGACAGGGGGCGCCTACGAGCAGTACTTC. The chain joins TRBV15 to TRBJ2-7; 10 nucleotides line up with TRBD1. Germline CDR1 reads LNHNV; CDR2 reads YYDKDF (reference sequence). CDR3 length: 14 residues. The V gene end was trimmed by 6 bases and the J gene end by 2 bases; junction bases not matched to a gene: 4.

About this clone itself: The junction departs from the called germline gene at one end, perhaps through a read error. V and J are TRBV30 and TRBJ2-1; possibly TRBD2 for D (6 bases). CDR1 and CDR2 from the germline V gene are GTSNPN and SVGIG (reference sequence). The CDR3 contains 15 residues. CDR3 loop: CAWRAISGSDNEQFF. The CDR3, as DNA: TGTGCCTGGAGGGCGATTAGCGGCTCCGACAATGAGCAGTTCTTC.

The CDR3 nucleotides read TGTGCCTGGAGTGTATTCTTCGGGGGTCGTTCCTACGAGCAGTACTTC. As protein: CAWSVFFGGRSYEQYF. The chain uses TRBV30 and TRBJ2-7; possibly TRBD2 for D (6 bases). V was shortened by 0 bases and J by 1 base, with 16 bases between the two germline ends. The CDR3 covers 16 residues. Germline V lookup: CDR1 GTSNPN, CDR2 SVGIG (reference sequence).

CDR3 bases: TGTGCCAGCAGTGAAGGACAGGGGGCAGGCTACACCTTC. Its translation is CASSEGQGAGYTF. The chain has TRBV6-1 and TRBJ1-2; 10 nucleotides align to TRBD1. The CDR3 consists of 13 residues. Unmatched junction bases numbered 1, after V lost 1 base and J lost 8 bases. CDR1 is MNHNS and CDR2 is SASEGT in the germline V gene.

The chain employs TRBV18 and TRBJ2-7, with 8 bases that match TRBD1. V shed 3 bases and J 3 bases; nucleotides not matched to a gene: 4. In germline, CDR1 is KGHSH, CDR2 LQKENI. The CDR3 runs to 14 residues. This chain's CDR3 is CASSPGTGVYEQYF. As DNA, the CDR3 is TGTGCCAGCTCACCTGGGACAGGAGTCTACGAGCAGTACTTC.

Note on this clone: At one of its ends the junction is not consistent with the germline gene, which may arise from a read error. V gene TRBV30 combines with J gene TRBJ2-2; 7 bases are shared with TRBD1. The CDR3 is 15 amino acids. Germline-derived CDR1 and CDR2 are GTSNPN and SVGIG (reference sequence). This CDR3 is CAGSLYDRVIGELFF. The CDR3 region has the DNA TGTGCCGGGAGTTTATACGACAGGGTGATCGGGGAGCTGTTTTTT.

This chain connects TRBV7-2 to TRBJ1-1; the D gene is possibly TRBD1 (5 bases). The CDR3 loop spans 14 amino acids. CDR1 and CDR2 (germline): SGHTA, FQGNSA. V lost 2 bases, J lost 5 bases, and 12 bases lay in between. The CDR3, as DNA: TGTGCCAGCAGCTTAATTACAGGCAGGACTGAAGCTTTCTTT. This sequence encodes CASSLITGRTEAFF.

The chain employs TRBV6-5 and TRBJ2-3; TRBD2 matches 10 bases. V dropped 2 bases and J dropped 0; count of bases not matched to a gene: 2. Germline V gives CDR1 MNHEY, CDR2 SVGAGI. The CDR3 consists of 16 residues. Written as DNA, the CDR3 is TGTGCCAGCAGTTACCTAGCGGGGGCTAGCACAGATACGCAGTATTTT. It yields the protein CASSYLAGASTDTQYF.

The rearrangement joins TRBV18 to TRBJ2-5; D not resolved. Matching the DNA end better, TRBJ2-7 makes the J call doubtful. Germline loops: CDR1 KGHSH, CDR2 LQKENI. The CDR3 consists of 15 residues. This chain's CDR3 is CASSPLEALVHEQYF. The CDR3 DNA follows: TGTGCCAGCTCACCATTAGAGGCTCTCGTTCACGAGCAGTACTTC.

The rearrangement joins TRBV7-9 to TRBJ2-7, with TRBD1 identical over 12 bases. J gave up 2 bases and V 5 bases, and 7 bases lay outside the gene matches. CDR3 length: 16 residues. Germline lookup yields CDR1 SEHNR and CDR2 FQNEAQ (reference sequence). DNA of the CDR3: TGTGCCAGCAGCCTAATAGGGACAGGGGGCCCCTACGAGCAGTACTTC. It yields the protein CASSLIGTGGPYEQYF.